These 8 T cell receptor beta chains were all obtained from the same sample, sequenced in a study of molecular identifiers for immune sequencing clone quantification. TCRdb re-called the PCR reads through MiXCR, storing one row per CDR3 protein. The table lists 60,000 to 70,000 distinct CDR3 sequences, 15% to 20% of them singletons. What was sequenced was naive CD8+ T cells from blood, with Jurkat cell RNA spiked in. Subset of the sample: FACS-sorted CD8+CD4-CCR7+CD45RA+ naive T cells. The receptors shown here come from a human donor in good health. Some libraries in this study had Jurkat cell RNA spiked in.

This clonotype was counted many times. The CDR3 protein is CASSWGEQPNEQFF. CDR3 coding DNA: TGTGCCAGTTCCTGGGGCGAACAGCCGAATGAGCAGTTCTTC. The chain employs TRBV6-5 and TRBJ2-1, with a possible D match to TRBD1 (5 bases). CDR3 length: 14 amino acids. The V end lost 9 bases, the J end lost 7 bases, and 19 bases lay between the germline ends. CDR1 is MNHEY, CDR2 SVGAGI, per germline.

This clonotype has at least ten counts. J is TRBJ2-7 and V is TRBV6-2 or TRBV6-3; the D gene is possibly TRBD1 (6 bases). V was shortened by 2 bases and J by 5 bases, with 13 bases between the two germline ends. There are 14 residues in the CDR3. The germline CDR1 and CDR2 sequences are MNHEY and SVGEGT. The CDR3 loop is CASSYPGAPDEQYF. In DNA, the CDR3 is TGTGCCAGCAGTTACCCAGGGGCGCCGGACGAGCAGTACTTC.

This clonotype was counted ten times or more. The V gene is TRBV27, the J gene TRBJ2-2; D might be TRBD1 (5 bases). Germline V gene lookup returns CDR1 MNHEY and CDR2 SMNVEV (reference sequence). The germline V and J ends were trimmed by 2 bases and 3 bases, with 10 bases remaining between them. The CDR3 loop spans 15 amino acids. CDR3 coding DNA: TGTGCCAGCAGTTTAATTTTAGGGGACACCGGGGAGCTGTTTTTT. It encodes CASSLILGDTGELFF.

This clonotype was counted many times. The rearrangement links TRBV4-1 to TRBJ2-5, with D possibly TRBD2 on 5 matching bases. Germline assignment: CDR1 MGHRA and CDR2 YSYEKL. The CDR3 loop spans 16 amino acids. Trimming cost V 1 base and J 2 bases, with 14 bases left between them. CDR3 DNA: TGCGCCAGCAGCCAAGTTCAGTTGCGGGCACAAGAGACCCAGTACTTC. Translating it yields CASSQVQLRAQETQYF.

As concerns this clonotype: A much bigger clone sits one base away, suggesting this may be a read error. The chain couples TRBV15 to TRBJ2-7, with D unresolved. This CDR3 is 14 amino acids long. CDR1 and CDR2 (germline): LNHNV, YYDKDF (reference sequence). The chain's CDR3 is CATSRDPAYYGQYF. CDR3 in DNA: TGTGCCACCAGCAGAGATCCGGCCTACTACGGGCAGTACTTC. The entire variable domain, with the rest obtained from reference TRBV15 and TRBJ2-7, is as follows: DAMVIQNPRYQVTQFGKPVTLSCSQTLNHNVMYWYQQKSSQAPKLLFHYYDKDFNNEADTPDNFQSRRPNTSFCFLDIRSPGLGDTAMYLCATSRDPAYYGQYFGPGTRLTVT.

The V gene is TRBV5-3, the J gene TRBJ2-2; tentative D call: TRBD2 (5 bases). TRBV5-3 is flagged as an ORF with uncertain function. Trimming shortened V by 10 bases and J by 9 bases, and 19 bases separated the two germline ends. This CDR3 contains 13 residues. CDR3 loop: CAGSFDGGRELFF. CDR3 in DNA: TGTGCCGGCAGTTTTGATGGAGGCCGGGAGCTGTTTTTT.

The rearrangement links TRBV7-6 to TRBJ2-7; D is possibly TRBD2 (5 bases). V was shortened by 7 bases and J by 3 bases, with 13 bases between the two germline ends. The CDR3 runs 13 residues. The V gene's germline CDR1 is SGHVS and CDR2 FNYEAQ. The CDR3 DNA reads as TGTGCCAGCACCCTTAACGAGGGCTACGAGCAGTACTTC. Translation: CASTLNEGYEQYF.

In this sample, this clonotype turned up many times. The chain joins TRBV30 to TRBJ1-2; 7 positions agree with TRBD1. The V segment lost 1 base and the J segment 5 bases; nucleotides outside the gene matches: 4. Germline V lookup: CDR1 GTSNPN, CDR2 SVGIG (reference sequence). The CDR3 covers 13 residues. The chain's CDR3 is CAWSDTGVYGYTF. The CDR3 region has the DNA TGTGCCTGGAGTGACACAGGGGTTTATGGCTACACCTTC. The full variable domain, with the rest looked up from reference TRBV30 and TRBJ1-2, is SQTIHQWPATLVQPVGSPLSLECTVEGTSNPNLYWYRQAAGRGLQLLFYSVGIGQISSEVPQNLSASRPQDRQFILSSKKLLLSDSGFYLCAWSDTGVYGYTFGSGTRLTVV.